These 32 T cell receptor beta chains share one sample of origin, sequenced in a study of post-analysis software for immune sequencing data. Findings and caveats of the study: Included in a set of five TRBV segments more frequent in patients than controls were TRBV5-6, TRBV5-1 and TRBV20-1.

Researchers reported that TCR beta cDNA libraries carried unique molecular identifiers. TCRdb re-called the PCR reads with MiXCR, one entry per CDR3 protein. Here the sample spans some 800,000 distinct CDR3 sequences, 46% being singletons. For these TCRs, the target antigens are not known. The sequenced sample was blood. All receptors derive from a girl under 18 with multiple sclerosis.

This sequence joins TRBV10-3 and TRBJ2-5, with D perhaps TRBD1 or TRBD2 (6 bases each). V lost 3 bases and J 7 bases, leaving 18 bases between the germline ends. Germline-derived CDR1 and CDR2 are ENHRY and SYGVKD. This CDR3 is built from 15 residues. The CDR3 nucleotides read TGTGCCATCAGTGATGCCGGAGGGGGGAGCTCGACCCAGTACTTC. Its translation is CAISDAGGGSSTQYF.

CDR3 bases: TGTGCCAGCAGTGAAAGTTGGGCAGGACTCAGGGATGAGCAGTTCTTC. Its translation: CASSESWAGLRDEQFF. V gene TRBV6-1 combines with J gene TRBJ2-1; D is perhaps TRBD1 or TRBD2 (5 bases each). CDR3 length equals 16 residues. Trimming stripped 2 bases from V and 8 bases from J, with 19 bases between. Germline CDR1 and CDR2: MNHNS and SASEGT.

This clonotype was seen more than once but under ten times. The chain joins TRBV20-1 to TRBJ1-2, with D possibly TRBD1 on 5 matching bases. Trimming took off 1 base at V and 8 bases at J, with 14 bases between the two ends. The CDR3 length is 13 residues. Germline loops: CDR1 DFQATT, CDR2 SNEGSKA (reference sequence). The CDR3 nucleotides read TGCAGTGCTAGAGTGCGAGGGGACGGGGGCTACACCTTC. It is translated as CSARVRGDGGYTF.

This chain uses TRBV28 with TRBJ2-1; a possible D gene is TRBD2 (6 bases). Per the germline V gene, CDR1 is MDHEN and CDR2 is SYDVKM. The V end lost 6 bases, the J end lost 4 bases, and 16 bases lay between the germline ends. The length of the CDR3 is 15 residues. Here the CDR3 reads CASRTSGTVYNEQFF. DNA of the CDR3: TGTGCCAGCAGGACATCCGGGACTGTATACAATGAGCAGTTCTTC. The full variable domain, completed using reference TRBV28 and TRBJ2-1, is DVKVTQSSRYLVKRTGEKVFLECVQDMDHENMFWYRQDPGLGLRLIYFSYDVKMKEKGDIPEGYSVSREKKERFSLILESASTNQTSMYLCASRTSGTVYNEQFFGPGTRLTVL.

This clonotype was seen once. This chain joins TRBV7-9 and TRBJ2-7; D assignment may be TRBD1 or TRBD2 (5 bases each). The V and J ends lost 5 bases and 0 bases respectively, with 20 bases between them. The CDR3 consists of 17 residues. Germline V gives CDR1 SEHNR, CDR2 FQNEAQ (reference sequence). CDR3 bases: TGTGCCAGCAGCCCCTGGGTAGGGGACGACCTCTCCTACGAGCAGTACTTC. This sequence encodes CASSPWVGDDLSYEQYF.

The chain joins TRBV10-2 to TRBJ1-4; D not certain. This CDR3 has 13 amino acids. The V gene's germline CDR1 is WSHSY and CDR2 SAAADI. V dropped 5 bases and J dropped 7 bases, with 11 bases sitting between them. This CDR3 is CASSPTRGEKLFF. In DNA form, the CDR3 reads TGCGCCAGCAGTCCCACCAGAGGTGAAAAACTGTTTTTT.

Notes on this clonotype: One end of the junction fails to match germline, which may point to a read error. The CDR3 DNA is TGTGCCGTCAGTGATAGTAACTACGAGCAGTACTTC. This gives the protein CAVSDSNYEQYF. This chain joins TRBV10-3 and TRBJ2-7; D unresolved. This CDR3 is 12 amino acids long. Germline values: CDR1 ENHRY, CDR2 SYGVKD.

The chain uses TRBV4-2 and TRBJ2-5, with D possibly being TRBD1 (6 bases). CDR3 size: 14 residues. In germline, CDR1 is LGHNA, CDR2 YNFKEQ. V dropped 4 bases and J dropped 1 base, with 10 bases sitting between them. The CDR3 coding sequence is TGTGCCAGCAGCCCTATGGACAGCCAAGAGACCCAGTACTTC. Amino acid sequence: CASSPMDSQETQYF.

This clonotype was seen a handful of times. The DNA of the CDR3 is TGCAGTGCTAGGACCTTGGAGGGTCCGCCGACCCACACTGAAGCTTTCTTT. It codes for CSARTLEGPPTHTEAFF. The chain has TRBV20-1 and TRBJ1-1; D unresolved. Germline V gene data show CDR1 as DFQATT and CDR2 as SNEGSKA (reference sequence). The CDR3 length is 17 residues. Trimming took 3 bases from V and 3 from J, leaving 23 bases between them.

This clonotype has more than one count but fewer than ten. V is TRBV24-1 and J is TRBJ2-1; a possible D gene is TRBD1 (6 bases). V was cut by 3 bases and J by 9 bases, with 14 bases left in between. This CDR3 is built from 14 residues. The V gene's germline CDR1 is KGHDR and CDR2 SFDVKD. CDR3 coding DNA: TGTGCCACCAGTGATCCCGGACTGGACAGTGAGCAGTTCTTC. Translation: CATSDPGLDSEQFF.

This clonotype has just one count. This sequence joins TRBV4-1 and TRBJ1-5; D remains ambiguous. The CDR3 is made up of 15 amino acids. Germline CDR1 and CDR2: MGHRA and YSYEKL. Trimming removed 1 base from V and 0 bases from J, with 7 bases in between. This CDR3 reads CASSQGLDSNQPQHF. The CDR3 DNA sequence: TGCGCCAGCAGCCAAGGACTGGATAGCAATCAGCCCCAGCATTTT.

This clonotype has just a few counts. The chain is built from TRBV4-2 and TRBJ2-3, with TRBD2 matching 7 bases. This CDR3 is built from 16 residues. Trimming took 0 bases from V and 5 from J; bases not matched to a gene: 8. The germline V gene encodes CDR1 LGHNA and CDR2 YNFKEQ. The chain's CDR3 is CASSQDPPGGGDTQYF. The CDR3 bases are TGTGCCAGCAGCCAAGATCCCCCAGGCGGGGGAGATACGCAGTATTTT.

This clonotype occurred a few times. This chain uses TRBV27 with TRBJ2-6; a possible D gene is TRBD2 (5 bases). CDR3 length equals 18 residues. Germline V gives CDR1 MNHEY, CDR2 SMNVEV (reference sequence). The V and J ends lost 5 bases and 0 bases respectively, with 17 bases between them. Written as DNA, the CDR3 is TGTGCCAGCAGTACGCGCGGGTTTGGAACCTCTGGGGCCAACGTCCTGACTTTC. Its translation is CASSTRGFGTSGANVLTF.

This clonotype was seen a few times. The CDR3 bases are TGTGCCAGCAGCCGTACAGGGGTCGATGAGCAGTTCTTC. Translation: CASSRTGVDEQFF. This sequence joins TRBV6-5 and TRBJ2-1, with 7 bases lining up with TRBD1. The V and J ends lost 6 bases and 8 bases, in that order; junction bases with no gene match: 7. Germline V CDR1 and CDR2: MNHEY, SVGAGI. The CDR3 is 13 residues long.

V usage is TRBV5-1 and J usage is TRBJ2-1, with TRBD1 as a possible D gene (6 bases). This CDR3 spans 13 amino acids. V lost 4 bases and J lost 5, with 10 bases in between. CDR1 SGHRS and CDR2 YFSETQ come from the germline V gene. The CDR3 protein is CASSIGQNNEQFF. The CDR3 bases are TGCGCCAGCAGCATCGGACAGAACAATGAGCAGTTCTTC.

This clonotype was seen only once. The chain employs TRBV7-9 and TRBJ2-2, with D hard to call. CDR1 is SEHNR, CDR2 FQNEAQ, per germline (reference sequence). V lost 5 bases and J lost 3, with 10 bases in between. The CDR3 consists of 14 residues. The CDR3 sequence is CASSPTAHTGELFF. The CDR3 nucleotides are TGTGCCAGCAGCCCGACGGCCCACACCGGGGAGCTGTTTTTT.

This clonotype was counted a few times. The CDR3: CASSPLRGFTEAFF. The DNA of the CDR3 is TGTGCCAGCAGCCCCCTGAGGGGGTTCACTGAAGCTTTCTTT. The rearrangement links TRBV12-3 or TRBV12-4 to TRBJ1-1, with D possibly TRBD1 on 6 matching bases. The CDR3 runs to 14 residues. V shed 6 bases and J shed 4 bases, with 15 bases lying between them.

CDR3 sequence (DNA): TGCAGTGCTAGAGATCTCGGCCAAGAGACCCAGTACTTC. It translates to CSARDLGQETQYF. The genes are TRBV20-1 and TRBJ2-4; no firm D call. The J call may be wrong; the DNA end is better matched by TRBJ2-5. Germline loops: CDR1 DFQATT, CDR2 SNEGSKA (reference sequence). The CDR3 is made up of 13 amino acids.

This clonotype was seen only a few times. The V gene is TRBV5-1, the J gene TRBJ2-4; TRBD2 matches 8 bases. The J call may not be correct, given that the DNA end is closer to TRBJ2-7. This CDR3 is 15 amino acids long. The germline CDR1 and CDR2 sequences are SGHRS and YFSETQ. This chain's CDR3 is CASSLARLAGAEQYF. The CDR3 DNA sequence: TGCGCCAGCAGCTTGGCCCGGCTAGCGGGCGCCGAGCAGTACTTC.

With respect to this clonotype: The junction departs from the called germline gene at one end, perhaps through a read error. This rearrangement joins TRBV6-5 to TRBJ2-6; tentatively, D is TRBD1 (5 bases). Germline V lookup: CDR1 MNHEY, CDR2 SVGAGI. The length of the CDR3 is 16 residues. CDR3 loop: CTSSYSRASGANVLTF. The CDR3 nucleotides are TGTACCAGCAGTTACTCCAGGGCATCGGGGGCCAACGTCCTGACTTTC.

This clonotype showed up just a few times. The chain carries TRBV9 and TRBJ2-5; D perhaps matches TRBD1 (6 bases). The CDR3 totals 15 residues. V shed 3 bases and J shed 1 base, with 13 bases lying between them. Germline CDR1 reads SGDLS; CDR2 reads YYNGEE. The CDR3, as DNA: TGTGCCAGCAGCGGACCACAGGGCGCCCAAGAGACCCAGTACTTC. Its translation is CASSGPQGAQETQYF.

J is TRBJ1-1 and V is TRBV29-1; D unclear. This CDR3 is built from 12 residues. Germline assignment: CDR1 SQVTM and CDR2 ANQGSEA. The V and J ends lost 4 bases and 0 bases respectively, with 6 bases between them. CDR3 loop: CSVGQMNTEAFF. CDR3 nucleotide sequence: TGCAGCGTTGGCCAGATGAACACTGAAGCTTTCTTT.

The table lists this clonotype with a few counts. The J gene is TRBJ2-5, the V gene TRBV6-5, with 10 bases fitting TRBD2. The assigned J gene may be wrong: the sequence end matches TRBJ2-7 better. There are 13 residues in the CDR3. Germline lookup yields CDR1 MNHEY and CDR2 SVGAGI. CDR3 bases: TGTGCCGCTGCCTCTAGCGGGAGTTACGAGCAGTACTTC. It translates to CAAASSGSYEQYF.

A single count supports this clonotype. J is TRBJ2-1 and V is TRBV2, with D hard to call. Germline assignment: CDR1 SNHLY and CDR2 FYNNEI. CDR3 length: 13 amino acids. The V and J ends lost 3 bases and 9 bases respectively, with 12 bases between them. The CDR3 nucleotides read TGTGCCAGCAGTGAGAGGTTGACCTCTGAGCAGTTCTTC. It translates to CASSERLTSEQFF.

The chain combines TRBV20-1 with TRBJ2-7, with unresolved D. The CDR3 is 10 residues long. The germline V gene has CDR1 DFQATT and CDR2 SNEGSKA (reference sequence). Trimming took off 6 bases at V and 0 bases at J, with 3 bases between the two ends. CDR3 bases: TGCAGTGCCTACTCCTACGAGCAGTACTTC. This codes for CSAYSYEQYF.

The sample holds a few counts of this clonotype. The chain joins TRBV6-5 to TRBJ2-7; 8 nucleotides agree with TRBD1. Trimming at V came to 6 bases and at J to 4 bases, leaving 8 bases not matched to a gene. The germline CDR1 and CDR2 sequences are MNHEY and SVGAGI. The CDR3 runs to 14 residues. The CDR3 coding sequence is TGTGCCAGCAGCTACGGACAGGGTGGATACGAGCAGTACTTC. Translating gives CASSYGQGGYEQYF.

The rearrangement links TRBV29-1 to TRBJ2-4, with D unclear. This CDR3 has 12 residues. Germline V lookup: CDR1 SQVTM, CDR2 ANQGSEA. CDR3 sequence: CSGIWTKNIQYF. CDR3 DNA: TGCAGTGGTATCTGGACCAAAAACATTCAGTACTTC.

This chain connects TRBV6-1 to TRBJ2-7; D remains ambiguous. Judging by the DNA end, TRBJ2-5 fits better; the J call may be wrong. This CDR3 has 15 amino acids. The germline gives CDR1 MNHNS, CDR2 SASEGT. The CDR3 DNA sequence: TGTGCCAGCAGTGAAGGAAGCCCCCGCAAGGAGACCCAGTACTTC. Residues: CASSEGSPRKETQYF.

The J gene is TRBJ1-4, the V gene TRBV5-5; D is perhaps TRBD1 (5 bases). The CDR3 is 16 residues long. Germline V CDR1 and CDR2: SGHKS, YYEKEE (reference sequence). Trimming removed 4 bases at V and 5 bases at J, with 18 bases between. The DNA for the CDR3 is TGTGCCAGCAGCGTTCCTTCAGGGTCGGGGAATGAAAAACTGTTTTTT. Translated, it gives CASSVPSGSGNEKLFF. Drawing the rest from reference TRBV5-5 and TRBJ1-4, the complete variable domain is DAGVTQSPTHLIKTRGQQVTLRCSPISGHKSVSWYQQVLGQGPQFIFQYYEKEERGRGNFPDRFSARQFPNYSSELNVNALLLGDSALYLCASSVPSGSGNEKLFFGSGTQLSVL.

The V call is TRBV30, the J call TRBJ1-2; D is possibly TRBD1 (6 bases). The CDR3 runs to 14 residues. Germline assignment: CDR1 GTSNPN and CDR2 SVGIG (reference sequence). Trimming stripped 2 bases from V and 7 bases from J, with 17 bases between. This CDR3 reads CAWSRPQGRSGYTF. CDR3 coding DNA: TGTGCCTGGAGTCGACCACAGGGCAGGAGTGGCTACACCTTC.

The gene calls are TRBV20-1 and TRBJ2-7; TRBD1 agrees at 7 bases. V was clipped by 0 bases and J by 6 bases; unmatched bases: 8. CDR3 length: 14 amino acids. Germline V gene lookup returns CDR1 DFQATT and CDR2 SNEGSKA (reference sequence). CDR3 region: CSARDDLPGGEQYF. CDR3 DNA sequence: TGCAGTGCTAGAGATGACCTTCCAGGGGGCGAGCAGTACTTC.

The chain combines TRBV12-3 or TRBV12-4 with TRBJ1-5; 7 bases match TRBD1. CDR3 length equals 14 residues. Germline trimming cut 3 bases from V and 3 bases from J; bases unmatched to any gene: 2. CDR3 sequence (DNA): TGTGCCAGCAGTTTCGGGACAGTCAATCAGCCCCAGCATTTT. It codes for CASSFGTVNQPQHF.